This TCR beta chain was sequenced in a study of blood T cell repertoires in COVID-19. At the level of the study: Donors in the United States, Italy and Spain gave samples during acute or convalescent COVID-19.

Participants, about 18 to 90 years old, spanned approximately 26 US areas. Germline CDR1 SQVTM, CDR2 ANQGSEA. V was pared by 5 bases and J by 3 bases, with 10 bases between. The CDR3 is made up of 12 amino acids. Study processing details: Reference gene primer amplification gave nucleated cell count estimates. Libraries were prepared by immunoSEQ multiplex PCR; TCRdb keeps only in-frame clonotypes and omits some of them. Clone size and the V and J calls come from that table; the DNA yielded D and trimming. The sample has some 350,000 clones; approximately 92% are singletons. Sequences were obtained from PBMCs or T cells enriched from blood (not recorded which). The J gene is TRBJ1-2, the V gene TRBV29-1; D is uncertain. This TCR was recovered from a young man who had recovered from COVID-19. CDR3 sequence (DNA): TGCAGCGTTCAACAGCAGTACTATGGCTACACCTTC. The encoded protein is CSVQQQYYGYTF.